The rows below give T cell receptor beta chains drawn from one sample of a study of blood T cell repertoires in COVID-19. Measured with immunoSEQ multiplex PCR; TCRdb has only the in-frame clones, and not every one. Here the sample spans 380,000 or so clones, roughly 90% being singletons. Sample: peripheral blood. The receptors originated from a man in his forties with acute or convalescent COVID-19. The CDR3 runs from the conserved cysteine through the conserved F or W. Each record gives: J gene, V gene, D gene, CDR3 protein. A D gene is named only where the DNA matches it firmly.

>TRBJ2-1|TRBV5-5|NA
CASSLTRYNEQFF
>TRBJ1-2|TRBV19|NA
CPVGRDYGYTF
>TRBJ2-3|TRBV7-9|NA
CASSNTVPDTQYF
>TRBJ1-1|TRBV28|NA
CASTLERNTEAFF
>TRBJ2-2|TRBV9|NA
CASSPQRNTGELFF
>TRBJ1-1|TRBV11-1|TRBD1
CASSSETGGLTEAFF
>TRBJ2-7|TRBV7-7|NA
CASSLGGGSEQYF
>TRBJ2-1|TRBV28|TRBD2
CASSLIAGGMNEQFF
>TRBJ1-5|TRBV7-9|NA
CASSNRNQPQHF
>TRBJ2-5|TRBV29-1|NA
CSVEEAGGQTQYF
>TRBJ1-5|TRBV7-3|TRBD1
CASSLDLAGQRNQPQHF
>TRBJ2-7|TRBV28|TRBD2
CASSFWGGGTSSYEQYF
>TRBJ2-1|TRBV14|NA
CASSVIGGYNEQFF
>TRBJ2-1|TRBV5-1|NA
CASSLDSLVNEQFF
>TRBJ1-2|TRBV6-4|TRBD1
CASRLRDRGSYGYTF
>TRBJ2-3|TRBV9|TRBD2
CASSPELAVDTQYF
>TRBJ1-2|TRBV7-2|TRBD1
CASSPDRGAYGYTF
>TRBJ2-6|TRBV4-2|TRBD2
CASSQETAGYSGANVLTF
>TRBJ1-2|TRBV6-1|NA
CTSSPRVIYGYTF
>TRBJ2-5|TRBV6-2/TRBV6-3|TRBD1
CASSLTDRGTETQYF